This TCR beta chain is drawn from a study of CD8 T cells in ankylosing spondylitis. This clonotype was seen a handful of times. Its antigen is as yet unknown. Study outcomes and limitations: Within peripheral blood, clones linked to disease were CD8+ and relatively rare. Matched ankylosing spondylitis synovial fluid reportedly showed significant enrichment of disease-linked clones. Some motif variants were previously reported in reactive arthritis synovial fluid and blood. Seven or eight highly homologous variants made up a TCR beta motif, and this motif appeared characteristic of ankylosing spondylitis blood.

Libraries of TCR beta came from quantitative 5'-RACE with molecular barcodes. TCRdb re-called the 5' RACE reads with MiXCR, one entry per CDR3 protein. The sample lists just under 550,000 distinct CDR3 sequences; about 13% were seen once. The material sequenced was blood, either unsorted or a sorted T cell fraction (not recorded which). This sequence originates from a male donor with ankylosing spondylitis.

For the CDR3, the DNA is TGTGCCAGCACCCCCCCCGCAGGGCTGGTCACAGATACGCAGTATTTT. Protein: CASTPPAGLVTDTQYF. V gene TRBV5-5 combines with J gene TRBJ2-3; a possible D gene is TRBD1 (5 bases). Trimming removed 6 bases at V and 2 bases at J, with 19 bases between. The CDR3 contains 16 residues. Per the germline V gene, CDR1 is SGHKS and CDR2 is YYEKEE (reference sequence). Looking up the rest from reference TRBV5-5 and TRBJ2-3 gives the full variable domain: DAGVTQSPTHLIKTRGQQVTLRCSPISGHKSVSWYQQVLGQGPQFIFQYYEKEERGRGNFPDRFSARQFPNYSSELNVNALLLGDSALYLCASTPPAGLVTDTQYFGPGTRLTVL.